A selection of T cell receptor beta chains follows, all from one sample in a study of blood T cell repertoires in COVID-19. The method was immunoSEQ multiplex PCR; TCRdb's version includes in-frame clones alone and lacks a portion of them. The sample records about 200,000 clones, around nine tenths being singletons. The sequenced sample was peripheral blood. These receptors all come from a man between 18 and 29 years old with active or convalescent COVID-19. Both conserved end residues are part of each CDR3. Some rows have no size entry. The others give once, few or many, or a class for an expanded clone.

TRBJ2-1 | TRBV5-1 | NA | CASSETGDLVDEQFF
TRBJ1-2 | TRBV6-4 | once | CASTPNKQGDYGYTF
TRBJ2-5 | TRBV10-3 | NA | CAISESGLAGQETQYF
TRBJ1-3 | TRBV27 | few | CATLPGDSPCPSGNTIYF
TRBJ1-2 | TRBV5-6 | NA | CASSLELQGPPEDGYTF
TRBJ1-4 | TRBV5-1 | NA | CASSRGQEPATNEKLFF
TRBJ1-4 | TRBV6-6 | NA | CASTSTGNEKLFF
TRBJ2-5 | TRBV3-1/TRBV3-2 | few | CASSQGGLAGAMVQYF
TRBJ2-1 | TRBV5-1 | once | CASSSIAGDVNEQFF
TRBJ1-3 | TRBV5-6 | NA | CASSTTGGPGNTIYF
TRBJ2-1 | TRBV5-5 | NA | CASSFGLAGNYNEQFF
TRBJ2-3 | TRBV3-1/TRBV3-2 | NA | CASSQGSQLASDTQYF
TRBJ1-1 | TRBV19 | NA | CASRAFRGPNTEAFF
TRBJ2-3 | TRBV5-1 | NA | CASSSGTSGGTSTDTQYF
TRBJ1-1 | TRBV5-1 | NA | CASSLQGAVTEAFF
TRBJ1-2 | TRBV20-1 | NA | CSASAPGQGVQNYGYTF
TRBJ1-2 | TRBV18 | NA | CASSPDRGYGYTF
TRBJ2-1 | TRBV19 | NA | CASSGGNEQFF
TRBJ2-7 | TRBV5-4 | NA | CASSASGAPYEQYF
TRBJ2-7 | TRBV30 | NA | CAWDRGEYEQYF
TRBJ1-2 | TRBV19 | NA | CASSIPGGTVDSNYGYTF
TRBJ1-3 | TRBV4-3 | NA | CASSQVYGNTIYF
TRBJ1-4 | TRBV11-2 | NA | CASSLGSWGGLKLFF
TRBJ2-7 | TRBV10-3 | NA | CAISESAAGASEQYF
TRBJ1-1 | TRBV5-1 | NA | CASSWGMWGRKNTEAFF
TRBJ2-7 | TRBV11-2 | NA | CASSLDQVQGYEQYF
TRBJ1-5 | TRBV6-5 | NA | CASLPRQINQPQHF
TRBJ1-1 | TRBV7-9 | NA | CASSLGAQENTEAFF
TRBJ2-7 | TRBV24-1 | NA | CATSDASSYEQYF
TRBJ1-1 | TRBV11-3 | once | CASSLVKTGNTEAFF
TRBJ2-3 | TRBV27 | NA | CASSLLTSGIADTQYF
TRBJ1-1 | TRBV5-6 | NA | CASNRMWGGVVLPFF
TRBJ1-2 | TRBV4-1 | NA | CASSQGTGAYGYTF
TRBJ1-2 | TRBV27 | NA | CASSPRDRDYGYTF
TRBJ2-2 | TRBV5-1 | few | CASKPGGSNTGELFF
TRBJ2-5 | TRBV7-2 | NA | CASSHGPLGAETQYF
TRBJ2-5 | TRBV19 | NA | CASSSGRTQYF
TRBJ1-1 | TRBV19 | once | CASSRLLPGEAFF
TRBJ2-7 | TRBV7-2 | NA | CASSLDPWGRAGREQYF
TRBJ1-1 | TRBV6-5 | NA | CASSWDRESEAFF
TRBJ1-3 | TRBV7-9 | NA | CASSIGQGLGNTIYF
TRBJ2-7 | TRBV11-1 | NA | CASSLGPGETYEQYF
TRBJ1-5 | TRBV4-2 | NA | CASSQGGRSEPQHF
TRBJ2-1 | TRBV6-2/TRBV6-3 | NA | CASSLAGGPGDEQFF
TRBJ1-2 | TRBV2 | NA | CASSEARYGYTF
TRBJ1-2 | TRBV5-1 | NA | CASSLATATVNGYTF
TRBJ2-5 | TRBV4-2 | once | CASSQDNRGETQYF
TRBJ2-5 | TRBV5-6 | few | CASSPPRQYQETQYF
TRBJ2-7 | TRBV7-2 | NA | CASSFLDRGISEQYF
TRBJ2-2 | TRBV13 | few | CASSPSGGLGELFF
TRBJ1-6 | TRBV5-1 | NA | CASSLGTVMSPLHF
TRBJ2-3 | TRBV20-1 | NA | CSATRGDTQYF
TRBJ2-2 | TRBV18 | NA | CASSPPTGFGTGELFF